The present entry profiles one T cell receptor (beta chain) with its context. Its antigen is currently unknown. The record originates from a study of cytomegalovirus exposure and HLA in healthy donors. Looking at the study overall: Around 79 million unique TCRs, all from HLA-typed donors, were included in an early release of the data. General study results and limits: The likely explanation for a cluster of highly shared sequence variants was sequencing artifact. Through in vitro validation, three CMV-associated chains were shown to be specific for CMV antigens. Later analysis showed most CMV-associated TCR beta chains appearing HLA-restricted.

The CDR3 has 14 residues. The germline gives CDR1 SGHNT, CDR2 YYREEE (reference sequence). With 60 Vbeta and 13 Jbeta primers, the PCR was carried out. Generated by immunoSEQ multiplex PCR, the TCRdb table keeps only in-frame clones and is missing some. The sample has more than 100,000 clones, over 60% seen once. This TCR was sampled from a man aged 18 to 30 in good health and CMV-seronegative. The chain couples TRBV5-4 to TRBJ2-5; D might be TRBD1 (7 bases). Near its end, the DNA agrees better with TRBJ2-7, so the J call may be wrong. Sequenced sample: PBMCs. The CDR3 region has the DNA TGTGCCAGCAGCCCTCTAGGCAGGGGGGACGAGCAGTACTTC. Protein product: CASSPLGRGDEQYF.